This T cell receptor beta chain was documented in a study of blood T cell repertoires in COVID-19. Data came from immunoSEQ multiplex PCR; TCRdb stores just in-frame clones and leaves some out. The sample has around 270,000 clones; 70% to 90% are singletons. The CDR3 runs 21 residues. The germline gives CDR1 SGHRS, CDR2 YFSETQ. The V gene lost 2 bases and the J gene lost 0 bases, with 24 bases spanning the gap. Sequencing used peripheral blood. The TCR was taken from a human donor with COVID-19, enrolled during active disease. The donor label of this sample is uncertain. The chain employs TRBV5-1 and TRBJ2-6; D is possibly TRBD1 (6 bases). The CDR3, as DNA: TGCGCCAGCAGCTTACGTTTTGTCGCGGACAGTATAAGCTCTGGGGCCAACGTCCTGACTTTC. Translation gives CASSLRFVADSISSGANVLTF.